These 22 T cell receptor beta chains originate from one sample sequenced in a study of shared clonotypes between healthy human individuals. Sequenced by immunoSEQ multiplex PCR; TCRdb stores in-frame clones only, minus some. The sample records about 2.3 million clones, 80% to 95% being singletons. Input material: naive CD4+ T cells from PBMCs. Stated subset: CD45RA+ positively selected. Receptors originate from a man between 18 and 29 years old in good health. Some clones in this sample may be carry-over from other donors' samples.

This rearrangement joins TRBV2 to TRBJ1-5; D remains ambiguous. The CDR3 has 15 amino acids. Looked up from germline, CDR1 is SNHLY and CDR2 is FYNNEI. The V end lost 4 bases, the J end lost 1 base, and 11 bases lay between the germline ends. DNA of the CDR3: TGTGCCAGCAGTGTTCAAGGGTCGAGCAATCAGCCCCAGCATTTT. Amino acid sequence: CASSVQGSSNQPQHF.

This sequence joins TRBV19 and TRBJ1-5; the D is unclear. V was clipped by 6 bases and J by 1 base, with 13 bases between them. The CDR3 runs 15 residues. CDR1 is LNHDA and CDR2 is SQIVND in the germline V gene (reference sequence). CDR3 amino acids: CASRGHTGSNQPQHF. The CDR3 coding sequence is TGTGCCAGTAGGGGCCATACGGGCAGCAATCAGCCCCAGCATTTT.

The chain is built from TRBV6-5 and TRBJ2-7, with D possibly being TRBD2 (6 bases). The CDR3 has 15 residues. Trimming took 0 bases from V and 2 from J, leaving 11 bases between them. In germline, CDR1 is MNHEY, CDR2 SVGAGI. In DNA, the CDR3 is TGTGCCAGCAGTTACTCGCGGGACCAAGCCTACGAGCAGTACTTC. Amino acids: CASSYSRDQAYEQYF.

The genes are TRBV6-5 and TRBJ2-5, with D hard to call. The ends were cut back, 2 bases at V and 5 bases at J, with 12 bases in the middle. Germline CDR1 MNHEY, CDR2 SVGAGI. This CDR3 region has 14 residues. Written as DNA, the CDR3 is TGTGCCAGCAGTTACGGCGGAGTCCCCGAGACCCAGTACTTC. Encoded protein: CASSYGGVPETQYF.

V usage is TRBV7-2 and J usage is TRBJ2-7; TRBD2 aligns across 9 bases. The CDR3 is 15 amino acids. Per germline, CDR1 SGHTA and CDR2 FQGNSA. Germline trimming cut 4 bases from V and 0 bases from J; bases unmatched to any gene: 4. This chain's CDR3 is CASSSYSGSSYEQYF. The CDR3 DNA follows: TGTGCCAGCAGCTCCTATAGCGGGAGCTCCTACGAGCAGTACTTC.

The J gene is TRBJ2-1, the V gene TRBV29-1; TRBD2 agrees at 11 bases. The CDR3 is 14 amino acids. Trimming took 7 bases from V and 7 from J; bases not matched to a gene: 9. From germline, CDR1 is SQVTM and CDR2 ANQGSEA. The CDR3 loop is CSALTSGSRNEQFF. Written as DNA, the CDR3 is TGCAGCGCCCTAACTAGCGGGAGTCGGAATGAGCAGTTCTTC.

This clone has a single count. The chain combines TRBV28 with TRBJ1-2; D gene ambiguous. Germline values: CDR1 MDHEN, CDR2 SYDVKM. Deletions cut 6 bases from V and 4 bases from J, with 21 bases between. The CDR3 contains 16 residues. The CDR3 DNA is TGTGCCAGCAGCCCACCTCCCTCAGTAGGGCGCTATGGCTACACCTTC. This sequence encodes CASSPPPSVGRYGYTF.

J is TRBJ2-1 and V is TRBV29-1; the D gene could be TRBD1 or TRBD2 (5 bases each). Germline V gives CDR1 SQVTM, CDR2 ANQGSEA. Trimming left V 5 bases short and J 3 bases short, with 20 bases between. The CDR3 length is 16 residues. The CDR3 nucleotides are TGCAGCGTTCTCGAGGGGACGGGGAGAGGCTACAATGAGCAGTTCTTC. Its translation is CSVLEGTGRGYNEQFF.

This clone was detected only once. J is TRBJ2-7 and V is TRBV7-2, with D possibly being TRBD1 or TRBD2 (5 bases each). This CDR3 region has 14 residues. Trimming took off 5 bases at V and 2 bases at J, with 13 bases between the two ends. Germline values: CDR1 SGHTA, CDR2 FQGNSA. CDR3 amino acids: CASSTGTYPYEQYF. The CDR3 region has the DNA TGTGCCAGCAGCACCGGGACGTACCCCTACGAGCAGTACTTC.

This clone was counted a few times. The gene calls are TRBV7-9 and TRBJ1-1; the D is unclear. Germline CDR1 reads SEHNR; CDR2 reads FQNEAQ (reference sequence). The CDR3 consists of 13 residues. V was pared by 3 bases and J by 8 bases, with 13 bases between. The chain's CDR3 is CASSFRRSAEAFF. The CDR3, as DNA: TGTGCCAGCAGCTTCAGAAGAAGCGCCGAAGCTTTCTTT.

The rearrangement joins TRBV9 to TRBJ2-3; the match to TRBD2 covers 7 bases. From germline, CDR1 is SGDLS and CDR2 YYNGEE. There are 16 residues in the CDR3. V lost 5 bases and J lost 2; bases outside the gene matches: 11. The CDR3 DNA sequence: TGTGCCAGCAGTCTCGGGGGAGGGGCAAACACAGATACGCAGTATTTT. Encoded protein: CASSLGGGANTDTQYF.

This chain connects TRBV7-8 to TRBJ2-5; D is possibly TRBD1 (6 bases). The length of the CDR3 is 18 residues. Germline V gene data show CDR1 as SGHVS and CDR2 as FQNEAQ. Between the trimmed V and J ends, which lost 5 bases and 5 bases, there was a span of 27 bases. The CDR3 nucleotides read TGTGCCAGCAGCCCAATCTACCTTTATCAGGGGACGATCGAGACCCAGTACTTC. Translation: CASSPIYLYQGTIETQYF.

The J gene is TRBJ2-7, the V gene TRBV18, with D possibly matching TRBD1 (5 bases). V was clipped by 4 bases and J by 4 bases, with 11 bases between them. The CDR3 consists of 13 residues. Germline V gene data show CDR1 as KGHSH and CDR2 as LQKENI. The CDR3 is CASSQDSLYEQYF. CDR3 DNA sequence: TGTGCCAGCTCACAAGACAGTTTGTACGAGCAGTACTTC.

This clone was seen a handful of times. The gene calls are TRBV5-4 and TRBJ1-1, with TRBD1 as a possible D gene (6 bases). Trimming shortened V by 4 bases and J by 10 bases, and 17 bases separated the two germline ends. Germline CDR1 reads SGHNT; CDR2 reads YYREEE (reference sequence). The CDR3 consists of 13 residues. The CDR3 loop is CASSLDSSGAAFF. The CDR3 nucleotides are TGTGCCAGCAGCCTTGACTCTTCGGGGGCAGCTTTCTTT.

J is TRBJ2-1 and V is TRBV7-2; 7 bases are a match to TRBD2. The CDR3 runs to 16 residues. Germline V gene data show CDR1 as SGHTA and CDR2 as FQGNSA. V shed 3 bases and J 6 bases; nucleotides not matched to a gene: 11. The CDR3 sequence: CASSFPLGGPPNEQFF. The CDR3 DNA follows: TGTGCCAGCAGCTTTCCCCTGGGAGGGCCCCCCAATGAGCAGTTCTTC.

The V call is TRBV19, the J call TRBJ2-5, with 12 nucleotides matching TRBD2. Germline assignment: CDR1 LNHDA and CDR2 SQIVND (reference sequence). The junction had 11 bases not matched to a gene; V was cut back by 7 bases and J by 5 bases. CDR3 size: 16 residues. CDR3 residues: CASNDETSGRGETQYF. The CDR3 DNA is TGTGCCAGTAATGATGAGACTAGCGGGAGAGGGGAGACCCAGTACTTC. The full variable domain, with the rest looked up from reference TRBV19 and TRBJ2-5, is DGGITQSPKYLFRKEGQNVTLSCEQNLNHDAMYWYRQDPGQGLRLIYYSQIVNDFQKGDIAEGYSVSREKKESFPLTVTSAQKNPTAFYLCASNDETSGRGETQYFGPGTRLLVL.

The chain links TRBV5-1 to TRBJ2-7; TRBD1 might be the D (7 bases). V shed 9 bases and J shed 4 bases, with 17 bases lying between them. The CDR3 is 13 amino acids. CDR1 is SGHRS and CDR2 is YFSETQ in the germline V gene. In DNA, the CDR3 is TGCGCCACCTTCGGCAGGGGGGCATACGAGCAGTACTTC. It yields the protein CATFGRGAYEQYF.

The chain has TRBV5-1 and TRBJ2-1, with 10 bases matching TRBD2. V shed 2 bases and J 2 bases; nucleotides not matched to a gene: 4. CDR1 SGHRS and CDR2 YFSETQ come from the germline V gene. The CDR3 has 16 amino acids. This CDR3 is CASSLLAGRTYNEQFF. The CDR3 DNA follows: TGCGCCAGCAGCTTACTAGCGGGAAGGACCTACAATGAGCAGTTCTTC.

The J gene is TRBJ2-3, the V gene TRBV5-1, with 7 bases lining up with TRBD2. The V gene's germline CDR1 is SGHRS and CDR2 YFSETQ. This CDR3 comprises 15 residues. The V segment lost 6 bases and the J segment 2 bases; nucleotides outside the gene matches: 9. CDR3 sequence: CASTYGRPHTDTQYF. For the CDR3, the DNA is TGCGCCAGCACATACGGGAGGCCCCACACAGATACGCAGTATTTT.

The CDR3 loop is CASSPLTGTYEQYF. As DNA, the CDR3 is TGTGCCAGCAGCCCCCTGACAGGAACCTACGAGCAGTACTTC. The rearrangement links TRBV6-6 to TRBJ2-7; D possibly corresponds to TRBD1 (6 bases). From germline, CDR1 is MNHNY and CDR2 SVGAGI (reference sequence). The V end was cut by 6 bases, the J end by 2 bases, with 14 bases between. The CDR3 covers 14 residues.

The V gene is TRBV28, the J gene TRBJ2-7; 7 bases line up with TRBD2. Germline CDR1 reads MDHEN; CDR2 reads SYDVKM. The CDR3 loop spans 14 amino acids. With V trimmed by 3 bases and J by 7 bases, 9 bases remained unmatched. Written as DNA, the CDR3 is TGTGCCAGCAGTTTCCCAGGGAGGGTGGATGAGCAGTACTTC. Protein product: CASSFPGRVDEQYF.

The chain employs TRBV5-1 and TRBJ1-3, with no clear D. Trimming took off 3 bases at V and 4 bases at J, with 17 bases between the two ends. The CDR3 spans 16 residues. Germline V gives CDR1 SGHRS, CDR2 YFSETQ. The CDR3 reads CASSSDSLGKGNTIYF. The CDR3 nucleotides are TGCGCCAGCAGCTCGGACTCCCTCGGGAAAGGAAACACCATATATTTT.